This record concerns one T cell receptor beta chain sequence. The antigen is undetermined. The validation cohort, a group of over a hundred subjects, included the donors and was separate from the approximately 680-subject first cohort. Only in-frame clones appear in the TCRdb table, and some are missing; sequencing was by immunoSEQ multiplex PCR. The top ten hold more than 5% of the sample, which has about 120,000 clones, 70% to 90% seen once. This entry comes from a study of cytomegalovirus exposure and HLA in healthy donors. The study, taken as a whole, reports: First-cohort TCR clusters tended to co-occur in the 130 or so validation repertoires, a later analysis found. Reportedly, cytomegalovirus status was diagnosed with high sensitivity and specificity.

V gave up 5 bases and J gave up 1 base, with 17 bases separating them. CDR1 SGHVS and CDR2 FNYEAQ come from the germline V gene. The CDR3 consists of 16 residues. The sequenced material came from PBMCs. This receptor was identified in a woman aged 18 to 35 in good health and CMV-seropositive. The rearrangement links TRBV7-6 to TRBJ1-1; D is perhaps TRBD1 (6 bases). The CDR3 here is CASSGGRGGTNTEAFF. CDR3 DNA sequence: TGTGCCAGCAGCGGGGGGCGCGGGGGGACGAACACTGAAGCTTTCTTT.